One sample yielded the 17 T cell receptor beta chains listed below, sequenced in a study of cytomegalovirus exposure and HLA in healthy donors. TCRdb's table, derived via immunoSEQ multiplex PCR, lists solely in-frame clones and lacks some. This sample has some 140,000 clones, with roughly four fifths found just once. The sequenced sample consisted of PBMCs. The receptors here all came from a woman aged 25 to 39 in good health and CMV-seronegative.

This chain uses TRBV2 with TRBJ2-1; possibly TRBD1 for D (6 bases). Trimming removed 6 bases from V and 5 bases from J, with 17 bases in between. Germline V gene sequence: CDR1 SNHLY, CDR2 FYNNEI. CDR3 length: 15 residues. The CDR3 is CASRGTNPRNNEQFF. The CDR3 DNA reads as TGTGCCAGCAGGGGGACAAATCCTCGGAACAATGAGCAGTTCTTC.

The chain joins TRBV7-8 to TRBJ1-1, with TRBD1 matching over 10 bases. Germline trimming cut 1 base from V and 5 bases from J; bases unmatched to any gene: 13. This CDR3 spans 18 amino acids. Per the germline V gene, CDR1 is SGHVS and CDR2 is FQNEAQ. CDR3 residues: CASSLVWTGGDVRTEAFF. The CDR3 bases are TGTGCCAGCAGCTTAGTCTGGACAGGGGGGGATGTTAGGACTGAAGCTTTCTTT. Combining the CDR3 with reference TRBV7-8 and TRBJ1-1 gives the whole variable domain GAGVSQSPRYKVAKRGQDVALRCDPISGHVSLFWYQQALGQGPEFLTYFQNEAQLDKSGLPSDRFFAERPEGSVSTLKIQRTQQEDSAVYLCASSLVWTGGDVRTEAFFGQGTRLTVV.

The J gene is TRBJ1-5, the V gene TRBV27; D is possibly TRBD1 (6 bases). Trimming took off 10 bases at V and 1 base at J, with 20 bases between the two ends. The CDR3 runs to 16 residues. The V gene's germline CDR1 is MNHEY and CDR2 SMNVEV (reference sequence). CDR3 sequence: CATKAPGQLSNQPQHF. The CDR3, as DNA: TGTGCCACAAAAGCCCCGGGACAACTAAGCAATCAGCCCCAGCATTTT.

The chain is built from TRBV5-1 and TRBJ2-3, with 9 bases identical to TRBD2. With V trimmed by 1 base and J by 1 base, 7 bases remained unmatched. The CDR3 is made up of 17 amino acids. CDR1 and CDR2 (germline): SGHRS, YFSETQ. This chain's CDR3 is CASSLRPSGARTDTQYF. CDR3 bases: TGCGCCAGCAGCTTGCGGCCTAGCGGGGCGCGCACAGATACGCAGTATTTT.

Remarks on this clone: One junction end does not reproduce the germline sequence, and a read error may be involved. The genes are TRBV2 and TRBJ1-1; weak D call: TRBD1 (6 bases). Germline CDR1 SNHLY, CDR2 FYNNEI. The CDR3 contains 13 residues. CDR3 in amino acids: CASSEGGETEAFF. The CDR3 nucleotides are TGTGCCAGCAGCGAAGGGGGAGAAACTGAAGCTTTCTTT.

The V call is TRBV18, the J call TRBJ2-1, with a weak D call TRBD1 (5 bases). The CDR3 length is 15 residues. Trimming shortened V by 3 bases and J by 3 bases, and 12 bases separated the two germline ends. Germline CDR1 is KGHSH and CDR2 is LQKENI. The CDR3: CASSPLGDSYNEQFF. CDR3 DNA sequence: TGTGCCAGCTCACCGTTAGGGGATAGCTACAATGAGCAGTTCTTC.

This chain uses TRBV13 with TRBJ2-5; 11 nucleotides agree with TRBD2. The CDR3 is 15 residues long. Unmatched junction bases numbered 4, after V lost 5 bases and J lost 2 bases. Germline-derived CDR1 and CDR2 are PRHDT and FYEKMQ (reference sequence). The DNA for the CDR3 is TGTGCCAGCAGCAGACTAGCGGGGTCACAAGAGACCCAGTACTTC. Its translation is CASSRLAGSQETQYF.

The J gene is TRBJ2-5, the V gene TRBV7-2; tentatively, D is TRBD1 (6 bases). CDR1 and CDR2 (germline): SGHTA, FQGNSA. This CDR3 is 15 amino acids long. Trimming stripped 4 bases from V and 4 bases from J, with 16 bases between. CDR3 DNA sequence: TGTGCCAGCAGCTCCCCGGACAGAGCAGCAGAGACCCAGTACTTC. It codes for CASSSPDRAAETQYF.

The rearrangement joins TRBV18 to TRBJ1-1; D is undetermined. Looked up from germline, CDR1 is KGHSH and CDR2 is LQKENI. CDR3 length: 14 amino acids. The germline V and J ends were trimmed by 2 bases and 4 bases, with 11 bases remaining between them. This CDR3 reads CASSPGQSGTEAFF. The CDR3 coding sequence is TGTGCCAGCTCACCAGGTCAGTCGGGCACTGAAGCTTTCTTT.

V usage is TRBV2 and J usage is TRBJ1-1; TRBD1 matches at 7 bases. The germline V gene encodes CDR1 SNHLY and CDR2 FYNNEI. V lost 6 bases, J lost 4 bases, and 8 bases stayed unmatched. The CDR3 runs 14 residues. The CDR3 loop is CASRTGRSSTEAFF. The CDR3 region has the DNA TGTGCCAGCAGGACAGGGCGAAGCTCCACTGAAGCTTTCTTT.

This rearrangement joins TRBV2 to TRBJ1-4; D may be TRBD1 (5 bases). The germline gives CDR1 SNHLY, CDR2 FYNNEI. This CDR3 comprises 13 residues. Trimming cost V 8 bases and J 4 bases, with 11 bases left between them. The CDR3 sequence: CASERQHNEKLFF. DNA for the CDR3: TGTGCCAGCGAGAGACAGCATAATGAAAAACTGTTTTTT. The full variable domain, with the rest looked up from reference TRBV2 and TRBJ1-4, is EPEVTQTPSHQVTQMGQEVILRCVPISNHLYFYWYRQILGQKVEFLVSFYNNEISEKSEIFDDQFSVERPDGSNFTLKIRSTKLEDSAMYFCASERQHNEKLFFGSGTQLSVL.

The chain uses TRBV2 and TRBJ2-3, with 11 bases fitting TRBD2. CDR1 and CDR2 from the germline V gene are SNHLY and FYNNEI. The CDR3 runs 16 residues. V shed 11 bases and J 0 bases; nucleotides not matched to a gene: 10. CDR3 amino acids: CALPLSGGVSTDTQYF. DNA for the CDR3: TGTGCCCTACCTCTTAGCGGGGGGGTTAGCACAGATACGCAGTATTTT.

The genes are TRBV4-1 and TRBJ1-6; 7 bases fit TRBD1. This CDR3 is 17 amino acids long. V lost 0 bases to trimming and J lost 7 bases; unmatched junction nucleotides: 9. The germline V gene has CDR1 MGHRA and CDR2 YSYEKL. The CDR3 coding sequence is TGCGCCAGCAGCCAAGATCAGGGCAGGGGGTGGAATTCACCCCTCCACTTT. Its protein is CASSQDQGRGWNSPLHF.

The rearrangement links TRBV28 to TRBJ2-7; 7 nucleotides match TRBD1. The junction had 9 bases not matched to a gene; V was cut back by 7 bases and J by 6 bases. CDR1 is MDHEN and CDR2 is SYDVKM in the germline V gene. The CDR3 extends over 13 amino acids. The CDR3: CASNKQGLTEQYF. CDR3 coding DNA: TGTGCCAGCAACAAACAGGGGTTAACCGAGCAGTACTTC.

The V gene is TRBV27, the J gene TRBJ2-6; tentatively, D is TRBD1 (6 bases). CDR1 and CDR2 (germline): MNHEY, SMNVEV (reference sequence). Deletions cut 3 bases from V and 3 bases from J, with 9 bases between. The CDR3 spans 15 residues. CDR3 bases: TGTGCCAGCAGTTTGGGGGCAGGTGGGGCCAACGTCCTGACTTTC. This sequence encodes CASSLGAGGANVLTF.

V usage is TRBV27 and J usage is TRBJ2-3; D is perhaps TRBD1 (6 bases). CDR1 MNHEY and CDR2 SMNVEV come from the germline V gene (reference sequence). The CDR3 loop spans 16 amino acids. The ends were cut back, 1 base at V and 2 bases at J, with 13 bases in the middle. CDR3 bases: TGTGCCAGCAGTTTATTGACAGGACCAACCACAGATACGCAGTATTTT. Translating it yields CASSLLTGPTTDTQYF.

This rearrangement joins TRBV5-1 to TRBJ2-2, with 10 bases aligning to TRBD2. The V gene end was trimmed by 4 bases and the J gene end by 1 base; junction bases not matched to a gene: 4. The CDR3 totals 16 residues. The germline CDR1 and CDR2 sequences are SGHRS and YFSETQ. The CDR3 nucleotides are TGCGCCAGCAGCGCCTCTAGCGGGGGGAACACCGGGGAGCTGTTTTTT. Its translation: CASSASSGGNTGELFF.